A single sample gave rise to the 26 T cell receptor beta chains below, sequenced in a study of T cells in localized non-small cell lung cancer. The method was immunoSEQ multiplex PCR; TCRdb's version includes in-frame clones alone and lacks a portion of them. The sample yields around 100,000 clones, 87% seen once. The source was peripheral blood, collected before any cancer treatment. Receptor source: a man between 35 and 75 years old with stage I squamous cell lung carcinoma.

This clone was picked up a small number of times. The chain uses TRBV14 and TRBJ1-2; the D is unclear. Germline CDR1 SGHDN, CDR2 FVKESK. The CDR3 extends over 12 amino acids. The V end lost 11 bases, the J end lost 1 base, and 11 bases lay between the germline ends. DNA for the CDR3: TGTGCCGTATCTGAGGGTAACTATGGCTACACCTTC. Encoded protein: CAVSEGNYGYTF.

The chain has TRBV7-2 and TRBJ1-3; the match to TRBD1 covers 9 bases. V was clipped by 5 bases and J by 6 bases; unmatched bases: 11. This CDR3 has 16 amino acids. CDR1 is SGHTA and CDR2 is FQGNSA in the germline V gene. The CDR3 DNA reads as TGTGCCAGCAGCCCTTTGGGACAGGGCTTTGCAAACACCATATATTTT. Residues: CASSPLGQGFANTIYF.

This chain connects TRBV29-1 to TRBJ1-3, with D uncertain. The CDR3 covers 12 residues. V was pared by 4 bases and J by 7 bases, with 11 bases between. Germline V CDR1 and CDR2: SQVTM, ANQGSEA. CDR3 nucleotides: TGCAGCGTTGGCGGAACGCACAACACCATATATTTT. It codes for CSVGGTHNTIYF.

V usage is TRBV6-4 and J usage is TRBJ2-3; 9 bases are shared with TRBD2. With 10 bases clipped from V and 4 bases from J, the junction kept 6 bases outside the gene matches. In germline, CDR1 is MRHNA, CDR2 SNTAGT. The CDR3 has 13 amino acids. The CDR3 region has the DNA TGTGCCACCCGAGCGGGGGGCGCAGATACGCAGTATTTT. Translating gives CATRAGGADTQYF.

The chain has TRBV7-9 and TRBJ2-1, with no clear D. The CDR3 runs to 11 residues. From germline, CDR1 is SEHNR and CDR2 FQNEAQ (reference sequence). V was cut by 5 bases and J by 7 bases, with 6 bases left in between. CDR3 sequence reads: CASSVLNEQFF. CDR3 nucleotides: TGTGCCAGCAGCGTCCTGAATGAGCAGTTCTTC.

The J gene is TRBJ2-7, the V gene TRBV4-1, with TRBD1 matching over 9 bases. The CDR3 sequence is 15 residues long. The V and J ends lost 2 bases and 0 bases, in that order; junction bases with no gene match: 2. Per the germline V gene, CDR1 is MGHRA and CDR2 is YSYEKL. CDR3: CASSQQGQGSYEQYF. Here the CDR3 DNA reads TGCGCCAGCAGCCAACAGGGACAGGGCTCCTACGAGCAGTACTTC.

The chain has TRBV5-5 and TRBJ1-1, with D possibly TRBD1 on 6 matching bases. From germline, CDR1 is SGHKS and CDR2 YYEKEE (reference sequence). The CDR3 contains 14 residues. Trimming cost V 3 bases and J 0 bases, with 9 bases left between them. The CDR3 nucleotides read TGTGCCAGCAGCTGGACAGTTTTGAACACTGAAGCTTTCTTT. It is translated as CASSWTVLNTEAFF.

In nucleotides, the CDR3 is TGCAGCGTTCTAGGGGAGACCCAGTACTTC. Translated: CSVLGETQYF. The chain uses TRBV29-1 and TRBJ2-5, with unresolved D. Germline V gives CDR1 SQVTM, CDR2 ANQGSEA. The CDR3 contains 10 residues. V gave up 5 bases and J gave up 5 bases, with 6 bases separating them. Full variable domain (missing parts from reference TRBV29-1 and TRBJ2-5): SAVISQKPSRDICQRGTSLTIQCQVDSQVTMMFWYRQQPGQSLTLIATANQGSEATYESGFVIDKFPISRPNLTFSTLTVSNMSPEDSSIYLCSVLGETQYFGPGTRLLVL.

For this clone: Other DNA sequences in the sample encode the same CDR3. V gene TRBV10-3 combines with J gene TRBJ1-5; D ambiguous. This CDR3 contains 12 residues. Trimming took 6 bases from V and 1 from J, leaving 4 bases between them. The germline V gene has CDR1 ENHRY and CDR2 SYGVKD. CDR3 DNA: TGTGCCATCAGCGACAGCAATCAGCCCCAGCATTTT. It codes for CAISDSNQPQHF.

The CDR3 loop is CASSRGAGDQPQHF. As DNA, the CDR3 is TGTGCCAGCAGCCGCGGGGCAGGGGATCAGCCCCAGCATTTT. The chain uses TRBV5-6 and TRBJ1-5, with D perhaps matching TRBD1 (6 bases). Germline V gives CDR1 SGHDT, CDR2 YYEEEE. The CDR3 runs to 14 residues. Between the trimmed V and J ends, which lost 4 bases and 5 bases, there was a span of 13 bases. Full variable domain (missing parts from reference TRBV5-6 and TRBJ1-5): DAGVTQSPTHLIKTRGQQVTLRCSPKSGHDTVSWYQQALGQGPQFIFQYYEEEERQRGNFPDRFSGHQFPNYSSELNVNALLLGDSALYLCASSRGAGDQPQHFGDGTRLSIL.

The chain uses TRBV4-3 and TRBJ2-5, with D unresolved. Per germline, CDR1 LGHNA and CDR2 YSLEER. The V end lost 0 bases, the J end lost 7 bases, and 12 bases lay between the germline ends. The CDR3 length is 14 residues. This CDR3 is CASSQDWLLGTQYF. CDR3 in DNA: TGCGCCAGCAGCCAAGATTGGCTCCTAGGGACCCAGTACTTC.

J is TRBJ2-5 and V is TRBV30; the match to TRBD1 covers 8 bases. The ends lost 3 bases at V and 5 bases at J; junction bases unmatched: 2. Germline CDR1 and CDR2: GTSNPN and SVGIG (reference sequence). The CDR3 contains 12 residues. This CDR3 reads CAWSRGRETQYF. CDR3 in DNA: TGTGCCTGGAGCAGGGGGCGGGAGACCCAGTACTTC.

The table lists this clone with many counts. CDR3 bases: TGTGCCAGCAGAAAAAAGACAGGCACCAAGAGGTCCTACGAGCAGTACTTC. This gives the protein CASRKKTGTKRSYEQYF. The chain has TRBV6-7 and TRBJ2-7, with a tentative D call TRBD1 (6 bases). TRBV6-7 carries the ORF label, with uncertain function. The CDR3 totals 17 residues. Trimming removed 6 bases at V and 1 base at J, with 22 bases between.

The chain recombines TRBV9 with TRBJ1-1; no definite D call. V was pared by 0 bases and J by 6 bases, with 15 bases between. Germline V CDR1 and CDR2: SGDLS, YYNGEE. This CDR3 comprises 15 residues. The CDR3 protein is CASSVVEAPIAEAFF. DNA for the CDR3: TGTGCCAGCAGCGTAGTGGAGGCCCCGATCGCTGAAGCTTTCTTT.

The chain carries TRBV4-2 and TRBJ2-2, with TRBD2 identical over 7 bases. The length of the CDR3 is 17 residues. Germline trimming cut 3 bases from V and 0 bases from J; bases unmatched to any gene: 7. The germline CDR1 and CDR2 sequences are LGHNA and YNFKEQ. The CDR3 spells CASSHQSAGTNTGELFF. For the CDR3, the DNA is TGTGCCAGCAGCCATCAGTCAGCGGGAACGAACACCGGGGAGCTGTTTTTT.

This rearrangement joins TRBV7-2 to TRBJ2-1, with TRBD1 as a possible D gene (6 bases). This CDR3 spans 15 amino acids. The germline V gene has CDR1 SGHTA and CDR2 FQGNSA. The V gene lost 5 bases and the J gene lost 5 bases, with 16 bases spanning the gap. Here the CDR3 reads CASSRGAGAHNEQFF. In DNA form, the CDR3 reads TGTGCCAGCAGCCGAGGGGCAGGGGCCCACAATGAGCAGTTCTTC.

The chain employs TRBV18 and TRBJ2-1; TRBD1 matches at 8 bases. CDR1 and CDR2 (germline): KGHSH, LQKENI. The CDR3 extends over 14 amino acids. V shed 2 bases and J 7 bases; nucleotides not matched to a gene: 4. CDR3 DNA sequence: TGTGCCAGCTCACCAGGCAGGGGGCCTAATGAGCAGTTCTTC. Translating gives CASSPGRGPNEQFF. Full variable domain (outside the CDR3, taken from reference TRBV18 and TRBJ2-1): NAGVMQNPRHLVRRRGQEARLRCSPMKGHSHVYWYRQLPEEGLKFMVYLQKENIIDESGMPKERFSAEFPKEGPSILRIQQVVRGDSAAYFCASSPGRGPNEQFFGPGTRLTVL.

V is TRBV2 and J is TRBJ1-1, with D possibly TRBD1 on 5 matching bases. Trimming left V 6 bases short and J 4 bases short, with 18 bases between. This CDR3 comprises 15 residues. Germline V gene data show CDR1 as SNHLY and CDR2 as FYNNEI. CDR3 protein: CASRPRTISGTEAFF. CDR3 nucleotide sequence: TGTGCCAGCAGGCCCCGGACAATTTCGGGCACTGAAGCTTTCTTT.

The genes are TRBV7-6 and TRBJ1-2; TRBD1 agrees at 10 bases. CDR3 size: 15 residues. Germline loops: CDR1 SGHVS, CDR2 FNYEAQ. V shed 1 base, J shed 6 bases, and the junction held 5 bases outside the gene matches. The CDR3 nucleotides are TGTGCCAGCAGCTTAGAGGGACAGGGGTTTAATGGCTACACCTTC. Residues: CASSLEGQGFNGYTF.

This chain uses TRBV15 with TRBJ2-1; TRBD1 agrees at 9 bases. CDR3 size: 15 residues. From germline, CDR1 is LNHNV and CDR2 YYDKDF (reference sequence). Trimming at V came to 1 base and at J to 7 bases, leaving 5 bases not matched to a gene. CDR3 DNA sequence: TGTGCCACCAGCAGAGGAGGGACAGGGAGGAATGAGCAGTTCTTC. Translating it yields CATSRGGTGRNEQFF.

This sequence joins TRBV18 and TRBJ2-6; maybe TRBD1 (5 bases). V was pared by 1 base and J by 0 bases, with 16 bases between. Germline CDR1 reads KGHSH; CDR2 reads LQKENI. There are 19 residues in the CDR3. The CDR3 sequence: CASSPLQGHLLSGANVLTF. The DNA of the CDR3 is TGTGCCAGCTCACCACTTCAGGGCCACCTACTCTCTGGGGCCAACGTCCTGACTTTC.

V and J are TRBV7-3 and TRBJ1-2; D is unresolved. This CDR3 comprises 16 residues. Germline V CDR1 and CDR2: SGHTA, FQGTGA. V lost 1 base, J lost 4 bases, and 16 bases lay in between. The CDR3 protein is CASSLNRGGPAYGYTF. DNA for the CDR3: TGTGCCAGCAGCTTAAATCGCGGAGGGCCAGCCTATGGCTACACCTTC.

The CDR3 spells CASSGTGPKKLFF. CDR3 DNA sequence: TGTGCCAGCAGCGGTACGGGCCCTAAAAAACTGTTTTTT. The genes are TRBV7-9 and TRBJ1-4; D is uncertain. Germline V CDR1 and CDR2: SEHNR, FQNEAQ (reference sequence). The CDR3 is made up of 13 amino acids. Trimming took 5 bases from V and 9 from J, leaving 13 bases between them.

The chain links TRBV5-4 to TRBJ1-4; a possible D gene is TRBD1 (5 bases). Germline V lookup: CDR1 SGHNT, CDR2 YYREEE (reference sequence). This CDR3 is 15 amino acids long. The V end was cut by 4 bases, the J end by 6 bases, with 16 bases between. The DNA for the CDR3 is TGTGCCAGCAGCGCGGGGCCTGCGGATGATGAAAAACTGTTTTTT. Translating it yields CASSAGPADDEKLFF.

V usage is TRBV19 and J usage is TRBJ2-2, with a tentative D call TRBD1 (6 bases). The germline V gene has CDR1 LNHDA and CDR2 SQIVND (reference sequence). CDR3 length equals 15 residues. Trimming cost V 7 bases and J 0 bases, with 12 bases left between them. CDR3 nucleotide sequence: TGTGCCAGTAAGCAAGGGACAACGAACACCGGGGAGCTGTTTTTT. Residues: CASKQGTTNTGELFF.

V usage is TRBV6-1 and J usage is TRBJ1-1; D gene uncertain. Germline-derived CDR1 and CDR2 are MNHNS and SASEGT. The CDR3 covers 13 residues. With 1 base removed from V and 5 bases from J, the gap between germline ends came to 8 bases. This chain's CDR3 is CASSEVGATEAFF. The CDR3 DNA follows: TGTGCCAGCAGTGAAGTAGGAGCAACTGAAGCTTTCTTT.